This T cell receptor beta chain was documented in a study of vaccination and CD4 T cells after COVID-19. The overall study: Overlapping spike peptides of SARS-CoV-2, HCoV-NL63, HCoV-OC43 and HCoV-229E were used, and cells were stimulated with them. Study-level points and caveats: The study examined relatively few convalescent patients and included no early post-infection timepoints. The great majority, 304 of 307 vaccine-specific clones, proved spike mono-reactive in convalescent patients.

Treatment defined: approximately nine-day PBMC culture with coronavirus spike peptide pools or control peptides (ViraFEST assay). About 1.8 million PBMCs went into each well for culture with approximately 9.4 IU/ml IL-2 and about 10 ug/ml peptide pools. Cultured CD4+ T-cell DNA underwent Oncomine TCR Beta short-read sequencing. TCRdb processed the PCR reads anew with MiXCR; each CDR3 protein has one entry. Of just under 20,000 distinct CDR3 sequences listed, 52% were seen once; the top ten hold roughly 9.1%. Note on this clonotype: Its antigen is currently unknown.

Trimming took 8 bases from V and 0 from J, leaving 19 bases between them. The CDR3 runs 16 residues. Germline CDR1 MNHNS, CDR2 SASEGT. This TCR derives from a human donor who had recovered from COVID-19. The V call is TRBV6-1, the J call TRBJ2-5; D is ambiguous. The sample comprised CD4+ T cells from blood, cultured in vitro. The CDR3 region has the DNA TGTGCCAGCTTTCGGTTGCACGCTAGTCACCAAGAGACCCAGTACTTC. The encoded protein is CASFRLHASHQETQYF.